These 30 T cell receptor beta chains were all obtained from the same sample, sequenced in a study of T-cell memory formation after mild COVID-19. MiXCR, applied by TCRdb to the 5' RACE reads, yields one record per CDR3 protein. The sample yields tens of thousands of distinct CDR3 sequences, 7.3% seen once. The sample comprised PBMCs or a T cell subset sorted from them (not recorded which). These receptors were taken from a man aged 18 to 29 who had mild COVID-19 (a few samples of this study predate the infection). Cell type and time point are not known.

This chain joins TRBV7-3 and TRBJ2-3; 12 positions match TRBD2. V trimming: 4 bases; J trimming: 1 base; junction bases outside the gene matches: 6. Germline CDR1 and CDR2: SGHTA and FQGTGA. The CDR3 extends over 17 amino acids. CDR3 protein: CASSSRLAGDRTDTQYF. In DNA form, the CDR3 reads TGTGCCAGCAGCTCGCGACTAGCGGGGGACCGCACAGATACGCAGTATTTT.

V and J are TRBV7-2 and TRBJ1-4; no clear D gene. Germline V gene data show CDR1 as SGHTA and CDR2 as FQGNSA. The V gene lost 0 bases and the J gene lost 0 bases, with 5 bases spanning the gap. The CDR3 contains 15 residues. The CDR3 nucleotides read TGTGCCAGCAGCTTAGCCCAGGCAACTAATGAAAAACTGTTTTTT. The encoded protein is CASSLAQATNEKLFF.

This clonotype was picked up a small number of times. The chain recombines TRBV7-8 with TRBJ2-3, with D possibly being TRBD1 (6 bases). Germline V CDR1 and CDR2: SGHVS, FQNEAQ. Between the trimmed V and J ends, which lost 5 bases and 4 bases, there was a span of 22 bases. The CDR3 runs to 17 residues. CDR3 nucleotides: TGTGCCAGCAGCCTACGCCGGCCGAGAACAGGGTCAGATACGCAGTATTTT. Translated: CASSLRRPRTGSDTQYF.

This clonotype was detected ten times or more. The genes are TRBV7-2 and TRBJ2-3; D is unresolved. The V end was cut by 0 bases, the J end by 5 bases, with 3 bases between. CDR1 is SGHTA, CDR2 FQGNSA, per germline. This CDR3 spans 12 amino acids. The CDR3 DNA sequence: TGTGCCAGCAGCTTAGCGAGAGATACGCAGTATTTT. Its translation: CASSLARDTQYF. The variable domain in full, with the rest retrieved from reference TRBV7-2 and TRBJ2-3, is GAGVSQSPSNKVTEKGKDVELRCDPISGHTALYWYRQSLGQGLEFLIYFQGNSAPDKSGLPSDRFSAERTGGSVSTLTIQRTQQEDSAVYLCASSLARDTQYFGPGTRLTVL.

This clonotype was seen only a few times. The rearrangement uses TRBV4-3 and TRBJ2-5; 10 nucleotides agree with TRBD2. There are 16 residues in the CDR3. The germline CDR1 and CDR2 sequences are LGHNA and YSLEER. With 1 base clipped from V and 2 bases from J, the junction kept 4 bases outside the gene matches. Written as DNA, the CDR3 is TGCGCCAGCAGCCAAGGAGCGGGGGGGGTACAAGAGACCCAGTACTTC. It encodes CASSQGAGGVQETQYF.

This clonotype was seen at least ten times. The chain has TRBV5-1 and TRBJ1-1; the D gene is possibly TRBD1 (5 bases). The V gene's germline CDR1 is SGHRS and CDR2 YFSETQ. Deletions cut 3 bases from V and 1 base from J, with 10 bases between. This CDR3 region has 14 residues. The CDR3 protein is CASSSGHSNTEAFF. CDR3 sequence (DNA): TGCGCCAGCAGCTCTGGACACTCGAACACTGAAGCTTTCTTT.

This clonotype was detected many times. The chain couples TRBV5-1 to TRBJ2-5, with D possibly being TRBD2 (5 bases). The CDR3 covers 14 residues. Germline CDR1 reads SGHRS; CDR2 reads YFSETQ. V lost 1 base and J lost 5, with 12 bases in between. The CDR3 reads CASSLIGDGETQYF. The CDR3 nucleotides read TGCGCCAGCAGCTTGATCGGGGATGGGGAGACCCAGTACTTC.

Many counts were recorded for this clonotype. The J gene is TRBJ2-7, the V gene TRBV6-5, with D maybe TRBD1 (5 bases). The V gene's germline CDR1 is MNHEY and CDR2 SVGAGI. The CDR3 consists of 14 residues. The V and J ends lost 6 bases and 4 bases respectively, with 16 bases between them. In DNA form, the CDR3 reads TGTGCCAGCAGGAGACAGCACCTCTCGTACGAGCAGTACTTC. It yields the protein CASRRQHLSYEQYF.

This chain connects TRBV6-4 to TRBJ1-2, with 11 bases lining up with TRBD1. The CDR3 is 15 residues long. V shed 4 bases and J 8 bases; nucleotides not matched to a gene: 9. CDR1 is MRHNA and CDR2 is SNTAGT in the germline V gene. DNA for the CDR3: TGTGCCAGCAGTGCGGACAGGGGGCTGCAGCGGGGCTACACCTTC. Its translation is CASSADRGLQRGYTF.

In this sample, this clonotype turned up a few times. One end of the junction fails to match germline, which may point to a read error. The chain employs TRBV5-1 and TRBJ2-1; 9 bases fit TRBD1. Germline V gives CDR1 SGHRS, CDR2 YFSETQ. The CDR3 is 15 residues long. CDR3 residues: CDSSLAGQGYNEQFF. CDR3 nucleotides: TGCGACAGCAGCTTGGCAGGACAGGGGTACAATGAGCAGTTCTTC.

This clonotype was observed once. This sequence joins TRBV20-1 and TRBJ1-4; tentatively, D is TRBD1 (5 bases). This CDR3 is built from 13 residues. V was shortened by 8 bases and J by 3 bases, with 13 bases between the two germline ends. The germline V gene has CDR1 DFQATT and CDR2 SNEGSKA (reference sequence). As DNA, the CDR3 is TGCAGTATCTCGACAGCCCCTAATGAAAAACTGTTTTTT. This gives the protein CSISTAPNEKLFF.

This clonotype showed up many times. The chain joins TRBV7-9 to TRBJ1-4; D is possibly TRBD1 (5 bases). V was shortened by 3 bases and J by 2 bases, with 13 bases between the two germline ends. Germline assignment: CDR1 SEHNR and CDR2 FQNEAQ (reference sequence). This CDR3 has 16 amino acids. The CDR3 bases are TGTGCCAGCAGCTTCGGTGGTTCAGGGACTAATGAAAAACTGTTTTTT. Protein product: CASSFGGSGTNEKLFF.

This clonotype has only a few counts. The chain has TRBV4-1 and TRBJ2-1; TRBD2 aligns across 13 bases. The CDR3 runs to 16 residues. Unmatched junction bases numbered 4, after V lost 0 bases and J lost 8 bases. The germline V gene encodes CDR1 MGHRA and CDR2 YSYEKL. The CDR3 region is CASSQEILAGGYEQFF. In DNA, the CDR3 is TGCGCCAGCAGCCAAGAAATACTAGCGGGGGGGTATGAGCAGTTCTTC.

This clonotype appeared a few times. This rearrangement joins TRBV12-3 or TRBV12-4 to TRBJ2-5; D uncertain. The V gene lost 7 bases and the J gene lost 4 bases, with 13 bases spanning the gap. The CDR3 is made up of 13 amino acids. CDR3 coding DNA: TGTGCCAGCACCCTCACTGGGGTAGAGACCCAGTACTTC. Encoded protein: CASTLTGVETQYF.

The CDR3 protein is CAISESSGGLQETQYF. The CDR3, as DNA: TGTGCCATCAGTGAATCGAGCGGGGGACTCCAAGAGACCCAGTACTTC. J is TRBJ2-5 and V is TRBV10-3, with TRBD2 identical over 8 bases. Unmatched junction bases numbered 7, after V lost 3 bases and J lost 1 base. The CDR3 loop spans 16 amino acids. Germline lookup yields CDR1 ENHRY and CDR2 SYGVKD.

A few counts support this clonotype. The CDR3 protein is CASSTPSGGGANEQFF. In DNA, the CDR3 is TGTGCCAGCAGTACTCCGTCTGGCGGGGGGGCCAATGAGCAGTTCTTC. The chain couples TRBV6-5 to TRBJ2-1, with TRBD2 matching 9 bases. Germline-derived CDR1 and CDR2 are MNHEY and SVGAGI. V trimming: 5 bases; J trimming: 6 bases; junction bases outside the gene matches: 11. This CDR3 contains 16 residues.

A few counts support this clonotype. The rearrangement uses TRBV7-2 and TRBJ2-5; 7 nucleotides agree with TRBD1. V was pared by 7 bases and J by 2 bases, with 7 bases of the junction left unmatched. There are 14 residues in the CDR3. Germline V gene sequence: CDR1 SGHTA, CDR2 FQGNSA. The chain's CDR3 is CASNRGQAQETQYF. CDR3 in DNA: TGTGCCAGCAACCGTGGACAGGCTCAAGAGACCCAGTACTTC.

This rearrangement joins TRBV7-9 to TRBJ2-1; possible D gene TRBD1, 6 bases. This CDR3 contains 16 residues. V lost 6 bases to trimming and J lost 0 bases, with 15 bases between them. Germline loops: CDR1 SEHNR, CDR2 FQNEAQ (reference sequence). The chain's CDR3 is CASSHRPDSSYNEQFF. Here the CDR3 DNA reads TGTGCCAGCAGTCACAGACCGGACAGCTCCTACAATGAGCAGTTCTTC.

In its sample, this clonotype was seen many times. The chain uses TRBV4-1 and TRBJ1-1; 9 bases map to TRBD1. The CDR3 has 15 amino acids. The V gene end was trimmed by 5 bases and the J gene end by 3 bases; junction bases not matched to a gene: 7. Germline loops: CDR1 MGHRA, CDR2 YSYEKL. In nucleotides, the CDR3 is TGCGCCAGCAGCGCCGGGACAGGGCGGGACACTGAAGCTTTCTTT. Its translation is CASSAGTGRDTEAFF.

This clonotype showed up just a few times. This chain uses TRBV12-3 or TRBV12-4 with TRBJ2-3; D uncertain. The CDR3 loop spans 11 amino acids. The germline V and J ends were trimmed by 5 bases and 8 bases, with 8 bases remaining between them. The CDR3 loop reads CASSLKGTQYF. The CDR3 nucleotides read TGTGCCAGCAGTCTTAAGGGTACGCAGTATTTT.

As DNA, the CDR3 is TGTGCCAGCGGAGGGGATCACAATGAGCAGTTCTTC. Its protein is CASGGDHNEQFF. This sequence joins TRBV2 and TRBJ2-1; maybe TRBD2 (6 bases). CDR1 is SNHLY and CDR2 is FYNNEI in the germline V gene. This CDR3 has 12 residues. The germline V and J ends were trimmed by 8 bases and 5 bases, with 10 bases remaining between them.

In its sample, this clonotype was seen many times. The genes are TRBV12-3 or TRBV12-4 and TRBJ1-5; no reliable D call. V lost 3 bases and J 4 bases, leaving 10 bases between the germline ends. This CDR3 has 14 amino acids. CDR3 nucleotides: TGTGCCAGCAGTTTTTGGGGAGTGAATCAGCCCCAGCATTTT. Translating it yields CASSFWGVNQPQHF.

This clonotype showed up just a few times. This sequence joins TRBV18 and TRBJ2-7; D call uncertain. The germline gives CDR1 KGHSH, CDR2 LQKENI. The CDR3 is 14 residues long. Trimming shortened V by 2 bases and J by 4 bases, and 12 bases separated the two germline ends. CDR3 amino acids: CASSPMVEIYEQYF. CDR3 in DNA: TGTGCCAGCTCACCAATGGTGGAAATTTACGAGCAGTACTTC.

Only a few counts were recorded for this clonotype. J is TRBJ2-5 and V is TRBV5-1; D may be TRBD1 (5 bases). With 0 bases removed from V and 5 bases from J, the gap between germline ends came to 14 bases. Germline loops: CDR1 SGHRS, CDR2 YFSETQ. The CDR3 spans 15 residues. DNA of the CDR3: TGCGCCAGCAGCTTGGAGGACACTAAGAGGGAGACCCAGTACTTC. This encodes CASSLEDTKRETQYF.

This clonotype has more than one count but fewer than ten. The CDR3 DNA sequence: TGTGCCAGCAGCCCTAGCCCCGGGAACAGGGGATATGGCTACACCTTC. Amino acid sequence: CASSPSPGNRGYGYTF. The chain carries TRBV7-2 and TRBJ1-2; TRBD1 agrees at 7 bases. The CDR3 runs 16 residues. Germline assignment: CDR1 SGHTA and CDR2 FQGNSA. V dropped 5 bases and J dropped 5; count of bases not matched to a gene: 14. The entire variable domain, with the rest obtained from reference TRBV7-2 and TRBJ1-2, is as follows: GAGVSQSPSNKVTEKGKDVELRCDPISGHTALYWYRQSLGQGLEFLIYFQGNSAPDKSGLPSDRFSAERTGGSVSTLTIQRTQQEDSAVYLCASSPSPGNRGYGYTFGSGTRLTVV.

This clonotype was observed many times. This sequence joins TRBV4-2 and TRBJ2-1, with TRBD2 identical over 7 bases. The CDR3 is 14 amino acids. The junction had 9 bases not matched to a gene; V was cut back by 8 bases and J by 5 bases. Germline assignment: CDR1 LGHNA and CDR2 YNFKEQ. This CDR3 is CASGERGPNNEQFF. The CDR3, as DNA: TGTGCCAGCGGGGAGCGGGGACCGAACAATGAGCAGTTCTTC.

The chain combines TRBV7-2 with TRBJ1-2; TRBD1 agrees at 9 bases. J lost 0 bases, V lost 7 bases, and 6 bases had no gene match. This CDR3 has 15 amino acids. CDR1 and CDR2 (germline): SGHTA, FQGNSA. DNA for the CDR3: TGTGCCAGCATCGGACAGGGGTCCCCTAACTATGGCTACACCTTC. Translated, it gives CASIGQGSPNYGYTF.

This clonotype was observed a few times. The V call is TRBV10-3, the J call TRBJ1-5; no clear D. V lost 2 bases and J lost 7, with 12 bases in between. Germline V gene sequence: CDR1 ENHRY, CDR2 SYGVKD. The CDR3 extends over 14 amino acids. The DNA for the CDR3 is TGTGCCATCAGTGAGCGGGCGGGCGTGCAGCCCCAGCATTTT. This sequence encodes CAISERAGVQPQHF.

This clonotype was detected only a few times. The chain uses TRBV7-3 and TRBJ1-1; 7 bases fit TRBD1. The junction had 10 bases not matched to a gene; V was cut back by 4 bases and J by 11 bases. CDR1 is SGHTA, CDR2 FQGTGA, per germline. This CDR3 contains 13 residues. The CDR3 bases are TGTGCCAGCAGCTCGACGACAGGGACCGTGGCTTTCTTT. The encoded protein is CASSSTTGTVAFF.

This clonotype occurred a few times. The CDR3, as DNA: TGTGCCAGCAGCTTGGCCGTCGGGGGCTACACCTTC. The encoded protein is CASSLAVGGYTF. The chain joins TRBV5-5 to TRBJ1-2; D gene unclear. Looked up from germline, CDR1 is SGHKS and CDR2 is YYEKEE (reference sequence). This CDR3 has 12 residues. Trimming removed 0 bases from V and 8 bases from J, with 8 bases in between.